This T cell receptor beta chain was obtained from a study of cytomegalovirus exposure and HLA in healthy donors. Study in general: In a later analysis, it was reported that the roughly 120 validation repertoires had been produced on the same platform as the roughly 700 repertoires belonging to the first cohort. Overall study findings and caveats: Cytomegalovirus status was reportedly diagnosed by the classifier with high specificity and sensitivity. A subsequent analysis found that TCR clusters from the first cohort also tended to co-occur in the 120 or so validation repertoires, with about 94% of cluster scores above 0.

CDR3 length: 18 amino acids. Germline V CDR1 and CDR2: MGHRA, YSYEKL. The V and J ends lost 3 bases and 4 bases respectively, with 21 bases between them. Produced via immunoSEQ multiplex PCR; TCRdb's table is partial and in-frame only. Of 130,000 or so clones in the sample, roughly 89% were seen once. This clone was seen only once. Its antigen is currently unknown. This sequence originates from a man under 40 in good health and CMV-seronegative. Sequenced material: PBMCs. V is TRBV4-1 and J is TRBJ1-4, with a tentative D call TRBD1 (6 bases). The CDR3 DNA reads TGCGCCAGCAGCCATCATGGTAAGGACAGAACTCGTAATGAAAAACTGTTTTTT. Encoded protein: CASSHHGKDRTRNEKLFF.